Below, 22 T cell receptor beta chains from the same sample are listed, as sequenced in a study of T cells in Graves' hyperthyroidism and ophthalmopathy. It was RNA transcripts that yielded the amplified TCR beta CDR3 regions. The TCR CDR3 first-round RT-PCR relied on the HTBI primer set. MiXCR, run by TCRdb on the multiplex PCR reads, gives a single entry per CDR3 protein. The sample holds some 500,000 distinct CDR3 sequences, around 15% seen once. Sequenced: blood. The receptors were sampled from a woman between 18 and 29 years old with Graves' hyperthyroidism.

This clonotype was found many times. This chain connects TRBV29-1 to TRBJ2-4, with D maybe TRBD2 (5 bases). Deletions cut 0 bases from V and 4 bases from J, with 10 bases between. The CDR3 consists of 14 residues. CDR1 and CDR2 from the germline V gene are SQVTM and ANQGSEA. CDR3: CSVEEGVGKNIQYF. CDR3 DNA sequence: TGCAGCGTTGAAGAGGGAGTGGGGAAAAACATTCAGTACTTC.

This clonotype showed up just a few times. The chain employs TRBV5-5 and TRBJ1-5; D gene uncertain. Trimming cost V 1 base and J 10 bases, with 3 bases left between them. The CDR3 extends over 10 amino acids. Germline V gene sequence: CDR1 SGHKS, CDR2 YYEKEE (reference sequence). CDR3 in amino acids: CASSLLPQHF. The CDR3 nucleotides are TGTGCCAGCAGCTTGCTACCCCAGCATTTT.

Concerning this clonotype itself: This could be a read error, since a much larger clone is one nucleotide away. The chain combines TRBV30 with TRBJ1-2; TRBD1 is a possible D gene (5 bases). From germline, CDR1 is GTSNPN and CDR2 SVGIG (reference sequence). CDR3 length: 11 amino acids. CDR3 nucleotide sequence: TGTGCCGGAAGTTGGGGCTATGGCTACGCCTTC. Translating gives CAGSWGYGYAF.

The rearrangement joins TRBV2 to TRBJ2-7, with D tentatively TRBD2 (6 bases). The CDR3 is 14 amino acids. The ends were cut back, 6 bases at V and 1 base at J, with 13 bases in the middle. The germline V gene has CDR1 SNHLY and CDR2 FYNNEI. CDR3 sequence reads: CASSFLGRSYEQYV. CDR3 in DNA: TGTGCCAGCAGCTTTTTAGGGAGGTCCTACGAGCAGTACGTC.

This rearrangement joins TRBV19 to TRBJ2-5; 9 positions agree with TRBD2. This CDR3 is 15 amino acids long. The V gene's germline CDR1 is LNHDA and CDR2 SQIVND (reference sequence). The V and J ends lost 6 bases and 5 bases, in that order; junction bases with no gene match: 10. The chain's CDR3 is CASREPAGGFETQYF. The CDR3 DNA sequence: TGTGCCAGTAGAGAGCCAGCGGGAGGATTTGAGACCCAGTACTTC. Supplemented by reference TRBV19 and TRBJ2-5, the full variable domain reads DGGITQSPKYLFRKEGQNVTLSCEQNLNHDAMYWYRQDPGQGLRLIYYSQIVNDFQKGDIAEGYSVSREKKESFPLTVTSAQKNPTAFYLCASREPAGGFETQYFGPGTRLLVL.

On this clonotype itself: Since a much larger clone is just one base distant, this may be a read error. The J gene is TRBJ2-3, the V gene TRBV25-1, with D perhaps matching TRBD2 (5 bases). Germline V CDR1 and CDR2: MGHDK, SYGVNS. The CDR3 has 12 residues. V was trimmed by 6 bases and J by 5 bases, leaving 9 bases between them. CDR3 protein: CASRAAGDTQYF. The CDR3 coding sequence is TGTGCCAGCAGGGCGGCGGGAGATACGCAGTATTTT.

About this clonotype itself: A read error may explain this, as a much larger clone is one base away. The chain has TRBV2 and TRBJ2-7, with D unresolved. There are 12 residues in the CDR3. CDR1 and CDR2 (germline): SNHLY, FYNNEI. The V gene lost 7 bases and the J gene lost 2 bases, with 9 bases spanning the gap. The DNA for the CDR3 is TGTGCCAGCACCCTGTGGGCCTACGAGCAGTACTTC. Protein: CASTLWAYEQYF.

This clonotype was counted many times. CDR3 protein: CASSQGQVFTEAFF. In nucleotides, the CDR3 is TGTGCCAGCAGCCAAGGACAGGTTTTCACTGAAGCTTTCTTT. This chain joins TRBV3-1 and TRBJ1-1; perhaps TRBD1 as D (6 bases). CDR1 LGHDT and CDR2 YNNKEL come from the germline V gene (reference sequence). The CDR3 loop spans 14 amino acids. V was pared by 1 base and J by 4 bases, with 10 bases between. The full variable domain, completed using reference TRBV3-1 and TRBJ1-1, is DTAVSQTPKYLVTQMGNDKSIKCEQNLGHDTMYWYKQDSKKFLKIMFSYNNKELIINETVPNRFSPKSPDKAHLNLHINSLELGDSAVYFCASSQGQVFTEAFFGQGTRLTVV.

This clonotype was detected many times. V usage is TRBV30 and J usage is TRBJ2-3, with 11 bases identical to TRBD2. There are 17 residues in the CDR3. J gave up 4 bases and V 2 bases, and 11 bases lay outside the gene matches. Germline CDR1 GTSNPN, CDR2 SVGIG (reference sequence). The CDR3 nucleotides are TGTGCCTGGAGTCCCCGGAGGATAGCGGGAGGGCCAGATACGCAGTATTTT. Translation gives CAWSPRRIAGGPDTQYF.

This clonotype was found many times. The chain is built from TRBV6-5 and TRBJ1-2, with 10 nucleotides matching TRBD1. The CDR3 length is 15 residues. The germline V gene has CDR1 MNHEY and CDR2 SVGAGI. V shed 2 bases, J shed 4 bases, and the junction held 4 bases outside the gene matches. The CDR3, as DNA: TGTGCCAGCAGTTACCGAAGACAGGGGGCCTATGGCTACACCTTC. Encoded protein: CASSYRRQGAYGYTF.

A note on this clonotype: A clone one base away is much larger, so this may be a read error. The chain carries TRBV5-8 and TRBJ2-2; D is tentatively TRBD1 or TRBD2 (5 bases each). V was pared by 4 bases and J by 6 bases, with 13 bases between. The germline V gene has CDR1 SGHTS and CDR2 YDEGEE. CDR3 size: 14 residues. DNA of the CDR3: TGTGCCAGCAGCCACGCCTGGGGGTCCGGGGAGCTGTTTTTT. Translated, it gives CASSHAWGSGELFF.

There are many counts of this clonotype. The rearrangement links TRBV5-1 to TRBJ2-3, with D tentatively TRBD1 (6 bases). Germline V gene data show CDR1 as SGHRS and CDR2 as YFSETQ. The germline V and J ends were trimmed by 0 bases and 2 bases, with 13 bases remaining between them. The CDR3 totals 16 residues. The CDR3 DNA reads as TGCGCCAGCAGCTTGGGGGGCAGGGGACCCACAGATACGCAGTATTTT. Protein: CASSLGGRGPTDTQYF.

This clonotype was seen many times. V and J are TRBV12-3 or TRBV12-4 and TRBJ1-5, with TRBD1 matching over 12 bases. The CDR3 covers 15 residues. The V and J ends lost 4 bases and 7 bases, in that order; junction bases with no gene match: 5. CDR3 region: CASSWGTGGHQPQHF. DNA for the CDR3: TGTGCCAGCAGTTGGGGGACAGGGGGCCACCAGCCCCAGCATTTT.

This clonotype showed up many times. J is TRBJ1-1 and V is TRBV19; D might be TRBD1 (5 bases). The ends were cut back, 10 bases at V and 4 bases at J, with 16 bases in the middle. The CDR3 loop spans 13 amino acids. Germline CDR1 is LNHDA and CDR2 is SQIVND (reference sequence). CDR3 nucleotides: TGTGCCACCTCCCCAGGGTTGAGCACTGAAGCTTTCTTT. Translation: CATSPGLSTEAFF.

Ten or more counts support this clonotype. This chain joins TRBV30 and TRBJ1-3; no reliable D call. The CDR3 is 14 residues long. The V end was cut by 2 bases, the J end by 0 bases, with 8 bases between. In germline, CDR1 is GTSNPN, CDR2 SVGIG (reference sequence). CDR3 coding DNA: TGTGCCTGGAGTTCCGGGCGCTCTGGAAACACCATATATTTT. Translated: CAWSSGRSGNTIYF.

This chain uses TRBV6-2 or TRBV6-3 with TRBJ2-7; D may correspond to TRBD1 or TRBD2 (5 bases each). Germline loops: CDR1 MNHEY, CDR2 SVGEGT. V lost 2 bases to trimming and J lost 3 bases, with 11 bases between them. This CDR3 comprises 14 residues. CDR3 DNA: TGTGCCAGCAGTTACACCCGGGGCCTCTACGAGCAGTACTTC. It yields the protein CASSYTRGLYEQYF.

Concerning this clonotype itself: A much bigger clone sits one base away, suggesting this may be a read error. This rearrangement joins TRBV11-2 to TRBJ2-7; the D is unclear. V was trimmed by 8 bases and J by 6 bases, leaving 17 bases between them. The CDR3 runs to 13 residues. Germline CDR1 reads SGHAT; CDR2 reads FQNNGV. CDR3 bases: TGTGCCAGCGGCCGTGGTTGGGATCGCGAGCAGTACGTC. Translating it yields CASGRGWDREQYV.

This clonotype was recorded at least ten times. The gene calls are TRBV19 and TRBJ1-1, with D hard to call. The V gene's germline CDR1 is LNHDA and CDR2 SQIVND (reference sequence). Trimming pared 4 bases from V and 2 bases from J, leaving 8 bases between. This CDR3 spans 13 amino acids. CDR3 DNA sequence: TGTGCCAGTAGTACCCAAACAAACACTGAAGCTTTCTTT. Protein product: CASSTQTNTEAFF. The whole variable domain, remainder taken from reference TRBV19 and TRBJ1-1, is DGGITQSPKYLFRKEGQNVTLSCEQNLNHDAMYWYRQDPGQGLRLIYYSQIVNDFQKGDIAEGYSVSREKKESFPLTVTSAQKNPTAFYLCASSTQTNTEAFFGQGTRLTVV.

This clonotype was picked up many times. The chain has TRBV28 and TRBJ2-5; D perhaps matches TRBD2 (5 bases). CDR1 is MDHEN and CDR2 is SYDVKM in the germline V gene. The CDR3 totals 15 residues. Between the trimmed V and J ends, which lost 2 bases and 2 bases, there was a span of 12 bases. The CDR3 DNA reads TGTGCCAGCAGTTTACCGGGATCAACTCAAGAGACCCAGTACTTC. The encoded protein is CASSLPGSTQETQYF.

This clonotype showed up many times. The chain couples TRBV7-8 to TRBJ1-2; TRBD1 is a possible D gene (6 bases). The length of the CDR3 is 15 residues. In germline, CDR1 is SGHVS, CDR2 FQNEAQ. Trimming removed 2 bases from V and 5 bases from J, with 15 bases in between. This CDR3 is CASSLRPDRLYGYTF. DNA of the CDR3: TGTGCCAGCAGCTTACGACCGGACAGACTTTATGGCTACACCTTC. Together with reference TRBV7-8 and TRBJ1-2, the CDR3 gives the full variable domain: GAGVSQSPRYKVAKRGQDVALRCDPISGHVSLFWYQQALGQGPEFLTYFQNEAQLDKSGLPSDRFFAERPEGSVSTLKIQRTQQEDSAVYLCASSLRPDRLYGYTFGSGTRLTVV.

This clonotype was recorded many times. The chain carries TRBV12-3 or TRBV12-4 and TRBJ2-5; 7 nucleotides match TRBD2. V was pared by 7 bases and J by 3 bases, with 5 bases of the junction left unmatched. This CDR3 spans 13 amino acids. The CDR3 sequence: CASKSLAEETQYF. The CDR3 bases are TGTGCCAGCAAAAGTCTAGCGGAAGAGACCCAGTACTTC.

The chain carries TRBV19 and TRBJ1-5; 9 bases align to TRBD1. The germline gives CDR1 LNHDA, CDR2 SQIVND (reference sequence). The CDR3 sequence is 15 residues long. Trimming at V came to 0 bases and at J to 6 bases, leaving 3 bases not matched to a gene. CDR3 loop: CASSIDGTGIQPQHF. CDR3 sequence (DNA): TGTGCCAGTAGTATAGACGGGACAGGGATTCAGCCCCAGCATTTT.